One and the same sample provided the 17 T cell receptor beta chains below, sequenced in a study of breast tumors, draining lymph nodes, adjacent tissues. Axillary draining lymph nodes of breast cancer patients supplied the node samples. TCRdb itself ran the multiplex PCR reads through MiXCR, one entry per CDR3 protein. Of some 100,000 distinct CDR3 sequences listed, less than 25% are singletons. Sequences were obtained from axillary lymph node tissue. The receptors stem from a female donor with breast cancer. Some clones in this sample may be carry-over from other donors' samples.

As for this clonotype: A read error may explain this, as a much larger clone is one base away. In this CDR3 the conserved last residue, phenylalanine or tryptophan, is missing, so a read error is likely. The J gene is TRBJ1-6, the V gene TRBV20-1; 7 nucleotides line up with TRBD1. Germline CDR1 DFQATT, CDR2 SNEGSKA (reference sequence). The length of the CDR3 is 14 residues. J was trimmed by 10 bases and V by 2 bases; bases with no gene match: 8. The CDR3 loop reads CSARRGRGASPLHS. The CDR3 DNA is TGCAGTGCTAGACGGGGCAGGGGGGCCTCACCCCTCCACTCT.

This clonotype was seen at least ten times. The rearrangement links TRBV12-3 or TRBV12-4 to TRBJ2-7, with 9 bases fitting TRBD2. With 6 bases clipped from V and 2 bases from J, the junction kept 5 bases outside the gene matches. The CDR3 sequence is 14 residues long. The CDR3 region is CASRPSGVTYEQYF. DNA for the CDR3: TGTGCCAGCAGACCTAGCGGGGTAACCTACGAGCAGTACTTC.

This clonotype showed up many times. The rearrangement joins TRBV12-3 or TRBV12-4 to TRBJ1-5, with unresolved D. The V and J ends lost 6 bases and 7 bases respectively, with 10 bases between them. The CDR3 has 12 residues. The CDR3 reads CASSLIAQPQHF. In nucleotides, the CDR3 is TGTGCCAGCAGCCTAATAGCCCAGCCCCAGCATTTT.

This clonotype was counted many times. V usage is TRBV5-4 and J usage is TRBJ2-7, with D perhaps matching TRBD1 (8 bases). The CDR3 runs to 15 residues. In germline, CDR1 is SGHNT, CDR2 YYREEE (reference sequence). Trimming removed 0 bases at V and 4 bases at J, with 14 bases between. The CDR3 reads CASSLDRGGWYEQYF. Here the CDR3 DNA reads TGTGCCAGCAGCTTGGACAGGGGGGGATGGTACGAGCAGTACTTC.

This clonotype appeared many times. The genes are TRBV19 and TRBJ2-1, with TRBD2 identical over 7 bases. The germline gives CDR1 LNHDA, CDR2 SQIVND (reference sequence). V dropped 0 bases and J dropped 0; count of bases not matched to a gene: 5. The CDR3 is 17 amino acids. The CDR3 region is CASSIDQGGSSYNEQFF. The CDR3 DNA is TGTGCCAGTAGTATAGATCAGGGAGGGAGCTCCTACAATGAGCAGTTCTTC.

Note on this clonotype: A read error may be the cause here, since a much bigger clone is one base away. Since no conserved phenylalanine or tryptophan closes the CDR3, a read error is the likely cause. The J gene is TRBJ2-5, the V gene TRBV29-1; D gene ambiguous. The CDR3 is 11 residues long. From germline, CDR1 is SQVTM and CDR2 ANQGSEA. The V end lost 7 bases, the J end lost 0 bases, and 6 bases lay between the germline ends. This CDR3 reads CSGDYQETQYY. DNA for the CDR3: TGCAGCGGTGATTACCAAGAGACCCAGTACTAC.

This clonotype was recorded many times. The genes are TRBV7-9 and TRBJ2-2; D possibly corresponds to TRBD1 (6 bases). In germline, CDR1 is SEHNR, CDR2 FQNEAQ (reference sequence). The CDR3 totals 14 residues. Trimming shortened V by 3 bases and J by 6 bases, and 11 bases separated the two germline ends. The CDR3 DNA follows: TGTGCCAGCAGCTTTCCAGGGGCCGCCGGGGAGCTGTTTTTT. Translation: CASSFPGAAGELFF.

This clonotype was found many times. The rearrangement joins TRBV20-1 to TRBJ2-7; the match to TRBD2 covers 12 bases. This CDR3 region has 17 residues. Germline CDR1 DFQATT, CDR2 SNEGSKA (reference sequence). V was pared by 1 base and J by 0 bases, with 7 bases of the junction left unmatched. The CDR3 nucleotides are TGCAGTGCTAGAGGTGGCCTAGCGGGAGGGTCCTCCTACGAGCAGTACTTC. It encodes CSARGGLAGGSSYEQYF.

This chain joins TRBV19 and TRBJ1-4, with a weak D call TRBD1 (5 bases). The CDR3 is 15 amino acids. The germline CDR1 and CDR2 sequences are LNHDA and SQIVND (reference sequence). The ends were cut back, 6 bases at V and 3 bases at J, with 14 bases in the middle. The CDR3 DNA follows: TGTGCCAGTAGAGACACCGCGGGACCTAATGAAAAACTGTTTTTT. Its translation is CASRDTAGPNEKLFF.

In this sample, this clonotype turned up a few times. This may stem from a read error, because a much larger clone lies one nucleotide away. The V call is TRBV7-9, the J call TRBJ2-6; D gene unclear. Germline V lookup: CDR1 SEHNR, CDR2 FQNEAQ (reference sequence). The CDR3 covers 12 residues. Between the trimmed V and J ends, which lost 5 bases and 2 bases, there was a span of 1 base. This chain's CDR3 is CASSAGANVLTF. CDR3 DNA sequence: TGTGCCAGCAGCGCTGGGGCCAACGTCCTGACTTTC.

A remark on this clonotype: One base away lies a much larger clone, so this may be a sequencing read error. The chain is built from TRBV6-2 or TRBV6-3 and TRBJ1-2; D is uncertain. The germline CDR1 and CDR2 sequences are MNHEY and SVGEGT. Trimming shortened V by 0 bases and J by 6 bases, and 11 bases separated the two germline ends. The CDR3 spans 14 residues. CDR3 sequence (DNA): TGTGCCAGCAGTTACTCGACTCCGCACCATGGCTACACCTTC. This codes for CASSYSTPHHGYTF.

V and J are TRBV5-1 and TRBJ2-3, with no clear D. There are 13 residues in the CDR3. CDR1 and CDR2 from the germline V gene are SGHRS and YFSETQ. Trimming cost V 3 bases and J 2 bases, with 7 bases left between them. As DNA, the CDR3 is TGCGCCAGCAGCTCAGACACCACAGATACGCAGTATTTT. It yields the protein CASSSDTTDTQYF.

As concerns this clonotype: Being one base from a much bigger clone, this may be a read error. The rearrangement uses TRBV25-1 and TRBJ2-7; D call uncertain. The germline CDR1 and CDR2 sequences are MGHDK and SYGVNS. The CDR3 runs 13 residues. The CDR3 sequence is CASSELSGSEQHF. Written as DNA, the CDR3 is TGTGCCAGCAGTGAATTATCGGGCTCCGAGCAGCACTTC.

The chain couples TRBV3-1 to TRBJ1-2; D unresolved. With 0 bases removed from V and 7 bases from J, the gap between germline ends came to 15 bases. The germline V gene has CDR1 LGHDT and CDR2 YNNKEL (reference sequence). This CDR3 has 15 residues. CDR3 sequence (DNA): TGTGCCAGCAGCCAAGAGGGGTGGGCCGGGCTTGGCTACACCTTC. Its protein is CASSQEGWAGLGYTF.

The V call is TRBV27, the J call TRBJ2-1; TRBD1 matches 10 bases. The junction had 11 bases not matched to a gene; V was cut back by 8 bases and J by 1 base. The CDR3 totals 17 residues. Germline V gene lookup returns CDR1 MNHEY and CDR2 SMNVEV (reference sequence). The CDR3 reads CASQDRGDFRSYNEQFF. The CDR3 DNA sequence: TGTGCCAGCCAGGACAGGGGGGACTTTAGGTCCTACAATGAGCAGTTCTTC.

This clonotype has ten or more counts. The genes are TRBV12-3 or TRBV12-4 and TRBJ1-6, with a tentative D call TRBD1 (5 bases). V was trimmed by 6 bases and J by 8 bases, leaving 11 bases between them. This CDR3 is built from 13 residues. Here the CDR3 DNA reads TGTGCCAGCAGCCCAGGGTCTTATTCACCCCTCCACTTT. Its translation is CASSPGSYSPLHF.

On this clonotype: A much larger clone differs from this one at a single base, so this may be a read error. This chain joins TRBV2 and TRBJ1-5, with unresolved D. With the DNA end fitting TRBJ2-3 better, the J assignment may be wrong. Germline V lookup: CDR1 SNHLY, CDR2 FYNNEI. The CDR3 spans 13 residues. The CDR3: CASTFEENQPQYF. The CDR3, as DNA: TGTGCCAGCACTTTTGAGGAGAATCAGCCCCAGTATTTT.